This is a list of T cell receptor beta chains from one sample in a study of blood T cell repertoires in COVID-19. The method was immunoSEQ multiplex PCR; TCRdb's version includes in-frame clones alone and lacks a portion of them. The data contain approximately 270,000 clones, approximately 85% of them seen just once; the ten biggest clones take up approximately 2%. Sequenced sample: PBMCs or T cells enriched from blood (not recorded which). These receptors were collected from a woman between 50 and 59 years old who had recovered from COVID-19. Both conserved end residues are part of each CDR3. The D gene is left open where the match is weak. Only some rows state a clone size, as once, few, many or a class for expanded clones.

V: TRBV7-7
size: -
D: -
J: TRBJ2-7
CDR3: CASSLGPGNEQYF
DNA: TGTGCTAGCAGCTTAGGCCCGGGGAACGAGCAGTACTTC

V: TRBV2
size: -
D: TRBD2
J: TRBJ2-1
CDR3: CASSTTSGSFF
DNA: TGTGCCAGCAGTACGACTAGCGGTTCGTTCTTC

V: TRBV19
size: few
D: TRBD1
J: TRBJ2-5
CDR3: CASSPGTASRAQYF
DNA: TGTGCCAGTAGTCCCGGGACAGCAAGTCGGGCCCAGTACTTC

V: TRBV5-6
size: -
D: TRBD2
J: TRBJ2-3
CDR3: CASSWPTSGTDTQYF
DNA: TGTGCCAGCAGCTGGCCGACTAGCGGCACAGATACGCAGTATTTT

V: TRBV6-5
size: once
D: TRBD2
J: TRBJ2-2
CDR3: CASKTSGSNTGELFF
DNA: TGTGCCAGCAAGACTAGCGGATCGAACACCGGGGAGCTGTTTTTT

V: TRBV12-3/TRBV12-4
size: -
D: -
J: TRBJ1-1
CDR3: CASSLRAGTEAFF
DNA: TGTGCCAGCAGTTTGAGGGCCGGGACTGAAGCTTTCTTT

V: TRBV5-1
size: -
D: TRBD1
J: TRBJ1-1
CDR3: CASSLVAGGLNTEAFF
DNA: TGCGCCAGCAGCTTGGTGGCAGGGGGCTTGAACACTGAAGCTTTCTTT

V: TRBV27
size: -
D: TRBD2
J: TRBJ2-3
CDR3: CASSKREGRTDTQYF
DNA: TGTGCCAGCAGTAAGCGGGAGGGCCGCACAGATACGCAGTATTTT

V: TRBV6-5
size: -
D: TRBD2
J: TRBJ2-3
CDR3: CASRVGLAGTDTQYF
DNA: TGTGCCAGCAGGGTGGGACTAGCGGGAACAGATACGCAGTATTTT

V: TRBV2
size: -
D: -
J: TRBJ1-6
CDR3: CASSEGDRNNSPLHF
DNA: TGTGCCAGCAGTGAGGGAGACCGGAATAATTCACCCCTCCACTTT

V: TRBV6-5
size: -
D: -
J: TRBJ1-1
CDR3: CASSPILNTEAFF
DNA: TGTGCCAGCAGTCCAATTTTGAACACTGAAGCTTTCTTT

V: TRBV5-1
size: -
D: -
J: TRBJ1-1
CDR3: CASSLVWTEKTEAFF
DNA: TGCGCCAGCAGCTTGGTCTGGACAGAAAAAACTGAAGCTTTCTTT

V: TRBV29-1
size: -
D: -
J: TRBJ1-4
CDR3: CSAATTNEKLFF
DNA: TGCAGCGCGGCCACAACTAATGAAAAACTGTTTTTT

V: TRBV19
size: few
D: TRBD2
J: TRBJ2-1
CDR3: CASSIDSGVWNEQFF
DNA: TGTGCCAGTAGTATAGATAGCGGGGTGTGGAATGAGCAGTTCTTC